The 20 T cell receptor beta chains below come from one sample, sequenced in a study of Graves' ophthalmopathy and Graves' hyperthyroidism. The TCR beta CDR3 regions underwent amplification from RNA transcripts. HTBI primers primed a first-round RT-PCR, and a second-round multiplex PCR followed. One entry per CDR3 protein results from TCRdb running MiXCR on the multiplex PCR reads. The repertoire holds about 390,000 distinct CDR3 sequences, with 17% as singletons. Source material: peripheral blood. Receptors originate from an adult woman with stable Graves' hyperthyroidism.

The rearrangement joins TRBV12-3 or TRBV12-4 to TRBJ1-3; TRBD1 agrees at 8 bases. Losses at the gene ends were 6 bases for V and 8 bases for J; bases not matched to a gene: 6. The CDR3 covers 13 residues. The chain's CDR3 is CASSNGQGHTIYF. In DNA, the CDR3 is TGTGCCAGCAGCAATGGACAGGGCCACACCATATATTTT.

Only a few counts were recorded for this clonotype. One end of the junction does not line up with germline, which may come from a read error. J is TRBJ1-2 and V is TRBV28; D is ambiguous. From germline, CDR1 is MDHEN and CDR2 SYDVKM. CDR3 length: 15 residues. Here the CDR3 reads CASSSLDISTYGYTF. CDR3 in DNA: TGTGCCAGCAGTTCTCTCGACATCTCTACCTATGGTTACACCTTC.

V and J are TRBV12-3 or TRBV12-4 and TRBJ2-1, with D perhaps assigned TRBD1 or TRBD2 (5 bases each). V was clipped by 1 base and J by 5 bases, with 12 bases between them. CDR3 size: 15 residues. The CDR3 loop reads CASSLDGGWDNEQFF. The CDR3 DNA sequence: TGTGCCAGCAGTTTAGATGGGGGTTGGGACAATGAGCAGTTCTTC.

The sample holds many counts of this clonotype. The J gene is TRBJ1-2, the V gene TRBV28; 9 bases agree with TRBD1. V trimming: 6 bases; J trimming: 8 bases; junction bases outside the gene matches: 13. The germline V gene has CDR1 MDHEN and CDR2 SYDVKM. The CDR3 has 15 amino acids. CDR3 in amino acids: CASSPPRDREYGYTF. For the CDR3, the DNA is TGTGCCAGCAGCCCCCCTCGGGACAGGGAGTACGGCTACACCTTC.

Concerning this clonotype itself: The germline gene is not matched at one end of the junction; a read error may be the cause. The chain is built from TRBV2 and TRBJ2-4; possible D gene TRBD1, 8 bases. The CDR3 loop spans 14 amino acids. Germline-derived CDR1 and CDR2 are SNHLY and FYNNEI. The CDR3 is CAGQGGVGKNIKYF. The CDR3 coding sequence is TGTGCCGGACAGGGAGGGGTGGGCAAAAACATTAAGTACTTC.

This clonotype was seen repeatedly, ten times or more. This chain connects TRBV6-1 to TRBJ1-5; weak D call: TRBD1 (5 bases). Trimming removed 2 bases at V and 0 bases at J, with 14 bases between. Germline assignment: CDR1 MNHNS and CDR2 SASEGT. The CDR3 sequence is 17 residues long. This chain's CDR3 is CASSERSRTNSNQPQHF. The CDR3 region has the DNA TGTGCCAGCAGTGAAAGAAGTAGGACAAATAGCAATCAGCCCCAGCATTTT.

This clonotype was counted ten times or more. The gene calls are TRBV7-9 and TRBJ1-5; perhaps TRBD1 as D (6 bases). Per germline, CDR1 SEHNR and CDR2 FQNEAQ (reference sequence). V was cut by 1 base and J by 5 bases, with 12 bases left in between. CDR3 size: 15 residues. The CDR3 loop reads CASSLGLQGDQPQHF. The CDR3 nucleotides are TGTGCCAGCAGCTTAGGACTACAGGGTGATCAGCCCCAGCATTTT.

In this sample, this clonotype turned up many times. This rearrangement joins TRBV7-9 to TRBJ1-1; no definite D call. Germline-derived CDR1 and CDR2 are SEHNR and FQNEAQ (reference sequence). V was cut by 5 bases and J by 4 bases, with 17 bases left in between. The CDR3 has 15 amino acids. This chain's CDR3 is CASSQDQAGSTEAFF. CDR3 coding DNA: TGTGCCAGCAGCCAAGACCAGGCGGGAAGCACTGAAGCTTTCTTT.

The rearrangement uses TRBV10-3 and TRBJ1-5; 7 bases are a match to TRBD1. Germline assignment: CDR1 ENHRY and CDR2 SYGVKD. CDR3 length: 15 residues. Losses at the gene ends were 10 bases for V and 3 bases for J; bases not matched to a gene: 12. CDR3 nucleotide sequence: TGTGCCACCGGAATCGGACAGGAGACCAATCAGCCCCAGCATTTT. As protein: CATGIGQETNQPQHF.

This clonotype came up many times. This chain connects TRBV6-1 to TRBJ2-7; D is perhaps TRBD2 (5 bases). V shed 10 bases and J shed 3 bases, with 16 bases lying between them. This CDR3 spans 13 amino acids. CDR1 and CDR2 (germline): MNHNS, SASEGT. The CDR3 loop is CATREPLYYEQYF. In DNA, the CDR3 is TGTGCCACCCGGGAACCGCTTTACTACGAGCAGTACTTC.

This clonotype turned up a few times. The chain links TRBV9 to TRBJ1-3, with D unclear. The germline V gene has CDR1 SGDLS and CDR2 YYNGEE. V lost 0 bases to trimming and J lost 4 bases, with 8 bases between them. The CDR3 spans 14 residues. This chain's CDR3 is CASSVGPLGNTIYF. CDR3 nucleotide sequence: TGTGCCAGCAGCGTAGGGCCTCTAGGAAACACCATATATTTT.

This clonotype was counted a few times. The gene calls are TRBV24-1 and TRBJ2-5, with D tentatively TRBD1 (5 bases). The V end was cut by 4 bases, the J end by 0 bases, with 17 bases between. CDR1 KGHDR and CDR2 SFDVKD come from the germline V gene. The CDR3 spans 17 residues. As DNA, the CDR3 is TGTGCCACCAGTGAACTCGACAGAGACCCGTACCAAGAGACCCAGTACTTC. Translating gives CATSELDRDPYQETQYF.

This clonotype was counted at least ten times. V usage is TRBV6-5 and J usage is TRBJ1-2; no firm D call. Trimming took 0 bases from V and 4 from J, leaving 6 bases between them. This CDR3 has 13 amino acids. Germline CDR1 reads MNHEY; CDR2 reads SVGAGI. The CDR3 loop reads CASSYSDLYGYTF. The CDR3 DNA sequence: TGTGCCAGCAGTTACTCGGACCTCTATGGCTACACCTTC.

Ten or more counts support this clonotype. V is TRBV7-2 and J is TRBJ2-5, with 12 nucleotides matching TRBD2. The length of the CDR3 is 16 residues. The ends lost 6 bases at V and 4 bases at J; junction bases unmatched: 9. Per germline, CDR1 SGHTA and CDR2 FQGNSA. The CDR3 bases are TGTGCCAGCAGTCAACCCTCGGGACTAGCGGGAGAGACCCAGTACTTC. Amino acid sequence: CASSQPSGLAGETQYF.

This clonotype showed up many times. The rearrangement joins TRBV5-1 to TRBJ1-6; no clear D gene. From germline, CDR1 is SGHRS and CDR2 YFSETQ. The V gene lost 5 bases and the J gene lost 4 bases, with 10 bases spanning the gap. CDR3 length equals 14 residues. The DNA of the CDR3 is TGCGCCAGCAGAAAGGAGCTTTATAATTCACCCCTCCACTTT. It codes for CASRKELYNSPLHF.

There are many counts of this clonotype. The chain recombines TRBV28 with TRBJ2-7; D ambiguous. V was pared by 5 bases and J by 2 bases, with 4 bases between. The CDR3 extends over 11 amino acids. The germline V gene encodes CDR1 MDHEN and CDR2 SYDVKM. As DNA, the CDR3 is TGTGCCAGCAGTATCACCTACGAGCAGTACTTC. This sequence encodes CASSITYEQYF.

This clonotype was seen many times. The chain combines TRBV12-3 or TRBV12-4 with TRBJ2-7, with D unresolved. The CDR3 consists of 14 residues. V lost 1 base to trimming and J lost 2 bases, with 9 bases between them. The CDR3 nucleotides are TGTGCCAGCAGTTTAGTCCCGGGCACCTACGAGCAGTACTTC. It encodes CASSLVPGTYEQYF.

The genes are TRBV28 and TRBJ2-7; TRBD1 or TRBD2 may be the D gene (5 bases each). In germline, CDR1 is MDHEN, CDR2 SYDVKM. V was cut by 6 bases and J by 1 base, with 16 bases left in between. The CDR3 is made up of 15 amino acids. CDR3 nucleotides: TGTGCCAGCAGCCTTAACCGGGACGGATCCTACGAGCAGTACTTC. This translates into CASSLNRDGSYEQYF.

The gene calls are TRBV5-1 and TRBJ1-1, with D unresolved. The germline V gene has CDR1 SGHRS and CDR2 YFSETQ. The CDR3 spans 15 residues. Trimming took 0 bases from V and 2 from J, leaving 11 bases between them. The CDR3 DNA reads as TGCGCCAGCAGCTTGGAAAAAACGGGAAACACTGAAGCTTTCTTT. Translated: CASSLEKTGNTEAFF.

This clonotype was observed once. DNA of the CDR3: TGTGCCAGCAGCTCCCCAGGACAGGGTTATAAGACTACCAATTCCTACGAGCAGTACTTC. Encoded protein: CASSSPGQGYKTTNSYEQYF. The rearrangement links TRBV7-1 to TRBJ2-7, with 8 bases aligning to TRBD1. TRBV7-1 is an open reading frame, and its role is uncertain. J lost 1 base, V lost 3 bases, and 20 bases had no gene match. The CDR3 covers 20 residues.